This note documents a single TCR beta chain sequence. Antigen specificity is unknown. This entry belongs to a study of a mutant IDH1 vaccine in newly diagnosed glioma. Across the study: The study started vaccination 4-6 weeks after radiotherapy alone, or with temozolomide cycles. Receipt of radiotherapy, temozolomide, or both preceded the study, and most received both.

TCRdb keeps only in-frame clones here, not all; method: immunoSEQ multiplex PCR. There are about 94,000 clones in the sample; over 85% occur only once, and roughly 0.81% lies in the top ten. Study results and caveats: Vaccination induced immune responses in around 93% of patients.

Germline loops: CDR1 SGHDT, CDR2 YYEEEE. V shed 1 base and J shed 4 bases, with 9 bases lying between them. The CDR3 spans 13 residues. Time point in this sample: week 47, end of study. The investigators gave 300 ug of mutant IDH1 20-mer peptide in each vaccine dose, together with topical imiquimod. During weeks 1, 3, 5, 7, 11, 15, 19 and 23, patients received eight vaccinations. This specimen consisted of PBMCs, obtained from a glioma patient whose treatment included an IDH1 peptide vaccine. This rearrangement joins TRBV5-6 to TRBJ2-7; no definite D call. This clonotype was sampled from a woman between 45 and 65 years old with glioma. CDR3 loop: CASSLYQVYEQYF. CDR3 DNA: TGTGCCAGCAGCTTGTACCAGGTTTACGAGCAGTACTTC.